The 27 T cell receptor beta chains reported below all come from one sample, sequenced in a study of CD8 T cells in ankylosing spondylitis. Study findings and constraints: Characteristic of ankylosing spondylitis blood, it appeared, was a TCR beta motif comprising about eight highly homologous variants.

TCRdb fed the 5' RACE reads into MiXCR, producing one record per CDR3 protein. The table includes fewer than 750,000 distinct CDR3 sequences, around a fifth detected once. Their cognate antigens are unknown. Sequenced input: blood, either unsorted or a sorted T cell fraction (not recorded which). The receptors were gathered from a male donor with ankylosing spondylitis.

V and J are TRBV5-1 and TRBJ1-4, with a tentative D call TRBD1 (5 bases). Germline loops: CDR1 SGHRS, CDR2 YFSETQ. The CDR3 extends over 13 amino acids. V was pared by 7 bases and J by 6 bases, with 13 bases between. The chain's CDR3 is CASRDFGDEKLFF. DNA of the CDR3: TGCGCCAGCCGGGACTTTGGCGATGAAAAACTGTTTTTT.

This clonotype was seen only once. This chain uses TRBV25-1 with TRBJ1-3, with TRBD1 identical over 7 bases. V lost 6 bases and J lost 0; bases outside the gene matches: 17. This CDR3 contains 19 residues. Germline CDR1 reads MGHDK; CDR2 reads SYGVNS. This CDR3 is CASSPTGTAEISSGNTIYF. The CDR3 bases are TGTGCCAGCAGCCCAACCGGGACAGCGGAGATCAGCTCTGGAAACACCATATATTTT. The full variable domain, rest sourced from reference TRBV25-1 and TRBJ1-3, is EADIYQTPRYLVIGTGKKITLECSQTMGHDKMYWYQQDPGMELHLIHYSYGVNSTEKGDLSSESTVSRIRTEHFPLTLESARPSHTSQYLCASSPTGTAEISSGNTIYFGEGSWLTVV.

This clonotype was found many times. This chain links TRBV7-2 with TRBJ2-7; D call uncertain. Trimming removed 5 bases from V and 3 bases from J, with 14 bases in between. The CDR3 extends over 14 amino acids. Germline V gene sequence: CDR1 SGHTA, CDR2 FQGNSA. The CDR3 sequence: CASSDLTLIYEQYF. DNA of the CDR3: TGTGCCAGCAGCGATCTCACACTGATCTACGAGCAGTACTTC.

The CDR3 sequence: CASSPLTSGEPYEQYF. As DNA, the CDR3 is TGTGCCAGCTCACCACTGACTAGCGGGGAACCCTACGAGCAGTACTTC. The chain couples TRBV18 to TRBJ2-7, with 11 bases that match TRBD2. CDR1 and CDR2 from the germline V gene are KGHSH and LQKENI. The CDR3 spans 16 residues. V lost 1 base, J lost 2 bases, and 4 bases stayed unmatched.

This chain uses TRBV2 with TRBJ1-4, with D possibly being TRBD1 (6 bases). This CDR3 has 14 residues. The germline CDR1 and CDR2 sequences are SNHLY and FYNNEI. V lost 3 bases to trimming and J lost 7 bases, with 12 bases between them. CDR3 DNA: TGTGCCAGCAGTGACGGCGGGGGCACTGAAAAACTGTTTTTT. Its protein is CASSDGGGTEKLFF.

The chain employs TRBV7-9 and TRBJ1-1, with D uncertain. The germline V and J ends were trimmed by 3 bases and 1 base, with 15 bases remaining between them. Germline loops: CDR1 SEHNR, CDR2 FQNEAQ (reference sequence). The CDR3 consists of 16 residues. CDR3 bases: TGTGCCAGCAGCTTCTTTTCAGGCCCTGGGAACACTGAAGCTTTCTTT. It translates to CASSFFSGPGNTEAFF.

This clonotype was counted ten times or more. The chain links TRBV4-2 to TRBJ2-1, with D possibly being TRBD1 or TRBD2 (5 bases each). The V end was cut by 4 bases, the J end by 0 bases, with 10 bases between. Germline values: CDR1 LGHNA, CDR2 YNFKEQ. The CDR3 totals 15 residues. The CDR3 sequence: CASSLGDGSYNEQFF. The CDR3 nucleotides read TGTGCCAGCAGCCTCGGGGACGGCTCCTACAATGAGCAGTTCTTC.

The V and J genes are TRBV29-1 and TRBJ2-7; 8 nucleotides agree with TRBD1. The V segment lost 2 bases and the J segment 5 bases; nucleotides outside the gene matches: 5. The germline V gene has CDR1 SQVTM and CDR2 ANQGSEA. The CDR3 sequence is 13 residues long. DNA for the CDR3: TGCAGCGTTGAACTCCAGACAGGGGACGAGCAGTACTTC. This gives the protein CSVELQTGDEQYF.

The sample holds many counts of this clonotype. The rearrangement links TRBV4-2 to TRBJ1-5, with D perhaps TRBD1 (5 bases). Trimming left V 4 bases short and J 0 bases short, with 10 bases between. The CDR3 runs to 15 residues. Germline V lookup: CDR1 LGHNA, CDR2 YNFKEQ. CDR3 sequence reads: CASSRDLYSNQPQHF. The CDR3 region has the DNA TGTGCCAGCAGCCGGGACCTTTATAGCAATCAGCCCCAGCATTTT.

This clonotype was counted at least ten times. The chain recombines TRBV6-1 with TRBJ1-2; 10 nucleotides line up with TRBD1. The germline V gene has CDR1 MNHNS and CDR2 SASEGT. The V segment lost 6 bases and the J segment 8 bases; nucleotides outside the gene matches: 6. The CDR3 spans 13 residues. The CDR3 DNA follows: TGTGCCAGCAGCCGGACAGGGGGGACCGGCTACACCTTC. Translating it yields CASSRTGGTGYTF.

The chain combines TRBV9 with TRBJ1-2; D gene unclear. This CDR3 comprises 16 residues. Trimming left V 0 bases short and J 0 bases short, with 12 bases between. CDR1 is SGDLS, CDR2 YYNGEE, per germline. The CDR3 region has the DNA TGTGCCAGCAGCGTAGGCGCAGGAACAGCTAACTATGGCTACACCTTC. Residues: CASSVGAGTANYGYTF.

This clonotype has only a few counts. The rearrangement uses TRBV4-1 and TRBJ1-6, with no clear D. Germline V gene sequence: CDR1 MGHRA, CDR2 YSYEKL. The CDR3 runs 17 residues. V was clipped by 1 base and J by 0 bases, with 10 bases between them. The CDR3 DNA is TGCGCCAGCAGCCAAGCACCACTGAGCTCCTATAATTCACCCCTCCACTTT. It codes for CASSQAPLSSYNSPLHF.

V usage is TRBV5-6 and J usage is TRBJ2-7; 10 bases agree with TRBD2. This CDR3 contains 16 residues. Per the germline V gene, CDR1 is SGHDT and CDR2 is YYEEEE. Trimming cost V 0 bases and J 4 bases; bases outside gene matches: 7. The DNA of the CDR3 is TGTGCCAGCAGCTTGGGAGCTAGCGGGAGATTTTACGAGCAGTACTTC. Translated: CASSLGASGRFYEQYF.

This clonotype showed up just a few times. The rearrangement uses TRBV18 and TRBJ1-5; 7 bases agree with TRBD1. Unmatched junction bases numbered 8, after V lost 4 bases and J lost 5 bases. The germline CDR1 and CDR2 sequences are KGHSH and LQKENI. The CDR3 is 15 amino acids. The CDR3 loop is CASSRSGGRDQPQHF. The CDR3 DNA reads as TGTGCCAGCTCACGTTCAGGGGGAAGAGATCAGCCCCAGCATTTT. The entire variable domain, with the rest obtained from reference TRBV18 and TRBJ1-5, is as follows: NAGVMQNPRHLVRRRGQEARLRCSPMKGHSHVYWYRQLPEEGLKFMVYLQKENIIDESGMPKERFSAEFPKEGPSILRIQQVVRGDSAAYFCASSRSGGRDQPQHFGDGTRLSIL.

The sample holds many counts of this clonotype. The chain couples TRBV5-1 to TRBJ1-1; D is ambiguous. CDR1 is SGHRS and CDR2 is YFSETQ in the germline V gene. CDR3 length equals 13 residues. The V and J ends lost 4 bases and 0 bases respectively, with 7 bases between them. In DNA form, the CDR3 reads TGCGCCAGCAGCGGAGACCTGAACACTGAAGCTTTCTTT. This sequence encodes CASSGDLNTEAFF.

The chain employs TRBV4-3 and TRBJ2-1, with TRBD2 as a possible D gene (6 bases). The CDR3 contains 16 residues. CDR1 LGHNA and CDR2 YSLEER come from the germline V gene. The germline V and J ends were trimmed by 1 base and 6 bases, with 16 bases remaining between them. This CDR3 is CASSQGRLDPLNEQFF. Written as DNA, the CDR3 is TGCGCCAGCAGCCAAGGCCGACTAGACCCCCTCAATGAGCAGTTCTTC.

The chain carries TRBV3-1 and TRBJ2-7, with D perhaps matching TRBD1 (5 bases). The CDR3 runs to 15 residues. V lost 5 bases and J 3 bases, leaving 17 bases between the germline ends. Germline CDR1 reads LGHDT; CDR2 reads YNNKEL (reference sequence). Here the CDR3 DNA reads TGTGCCAGCAGCTCAAATGTCCAGGGTTTCTACGAGCAGTACTTC. Protein: CASSSNVQGFYEQYF.

J is TRBJ2-2 and V is TRBV20-1; no reliable D call. The CDR3 loop spans 16 amino acids. Germline lookup yields CDR1 DFQATT and CDR2 SNEGSKA (reference sequence). The V end lost 1 base, the J end lost 0 bases, and 12 bases lay between the germline ends. CDR3 nucleotides: TGCAGTGCTAGAGGATGGAATAGCTCGAACACCGGGGAGCTGTTTTTT. Its translation is CSARGWNSSNTGELFF.

This clonotype occurred a few times. This chain joins TRBV10-1 and TRBJ2-7, with D hard to call. The V gene's germline CDR1 is WNHNN and CDR2 SYGVQD (reference sequence). The V gene lost 2 bases and the J gene lost 6 bases, with 11 bases spanning the gap. The CDR3 totals 13 residues. The CDR3 spells CASSETSLTEQYF. CDR3 bases: TGCGCCAGCAGTGAGACGAGTCTAACCGAGCAGTACTTC.

This clonotype was seen only a few times. This chain links TRBV10-3 with TRBJ1-1, with TRBD1 matching over 7 bases. This CDR3 contains 15 residues. CDR1 is ENHRY and CDR2 is SYGVKD in the germline V gene. The V and J ends lost 2 bases and 3 bases, in that order; junction bases with no gene match: 6. CDR3 amino acids: CAISEEDREDTEAFF. The CDR3, as DNA: TGTGCCATCAGTGAGGAAGACAGGGAAGACACTGAAGCTTTCTTT.

This clonotype was found a few times. J is TRBJ1-3 and V is TRBV14; perhaps TRBD1 as D (6 bases). This CDR3 has 18 residues. Germline assignment: CDR1 SGHDN and CDR2 FVKESK. Trimming shortened V by 0 bases and J by 3 bases, and 18 bases separated the two germline ends. This CDR3 reads CASSQDLGAPLYGNTIYF. In nucleotides, the CDR3 is TGTGCCAGCAGCCAAGATTTGGGGGCGCCGTTATATGGAAACACCATATATTTT. The whole variable domain, remainder taken from reference TRBV14 and TRBJ1-3, is EAGVTQFPSHSVIEKGQTVTLRCDPISGHDNLYWYRRVMGKEIKFLLHFVKESKQDESGMPNNRFLAERTGGTYSTLKVQPAELEDSGVYFCASSQDLGAPLYGNTIYFGEGSWLTVV.

The chain couples TRBV7-2 to TRBJ1-2, with D unresolved. V gave up 2 bases and J gave up 8 bases, with 12 bases separating them. This CDR3 comprises 13 residues. The germline V gene has CDR1 SGHTA and CDR2 FQGNSA. The CDR3 DNA sequence: TGTGCCAGCAGCTTACAGCGGGGTGGGGGCTACACCTTC. Protein sequence: CASSLQRGGGYTF.

This clonotype was observed a handful of times. This sequence joins TRBV7-2 and TRBJ2-3; tentatively, D is TRBD1 or TRBD2 (5 bases each). V was clipped by 5 bases and J by 7 bases, with 19 bases between them. CDR1 and CDR2 (germline): SGHTA, FQGNSA. This CDR3 region has 15 residues. CDR3 loop: CASSTRDAQSNTQYF. The DNA for the CDR3 is TGTGCCAGCAGCACCCGGGACGCACAGTCGAATACGCAGTATTTT.

This clonotype was seen a few times. The genes are TRBV5-5 and TRBJ2-3, with D hard to call. The CDR3 has 15 residues. V lost 4 bases to trimming and J lost 2 bases, with 14 bases between them. Germline CDR1 and CDR2: SGHKS and YYEKEE (reference sequence). Here the CDR3 reads CASSGVVRTTDTQYF. The CDR3 nucleotides read TGTGCCAGCAGCGGGGTCGTGCGGACCACAGATACGCAGTATTTT.

The V call is TRBV24-1, the J call TRBJ2-2; TRBD2 matches 14 bases. The CDR3 runs 20 residues. V trimming: 3 bases; J trimming: 0 bases; junction bases outside the gene matches: 8. In germline, CDR1 is KGHDR, CDR2 SFDVKD. The CDR3 DNA is TGTGCCACCAGTGATCCCGGCAGGACTAGCGGGAGGTCGAACACCGGGGAGCTGTTTTTT. This translates into CATSDPGRTSGRSNTGELFF.

The rearrangement uses TRBV10-3 and TRBJ2-5; a possible D gene is TRBD1 (5 bases). Trimming left V 2 bases short and J 2 bases short, with 12 bases between. CDR1 and CDR2 from the germline V gene are ENHRY and SYGVKD. This CDR3 contains 15 residues. CDR3 sequence reads: CAISEGVAGQETQYF. The CDR3 DNA sequence: TGTGCCATCAGTGAGGGGGTTGCAGGGCAAGAGACCCAGTACTTC.

The V call is TRBV7-8, the J call TRBJ2-2, with D perhaps matching TRBD1 (6 bases). The V and J ends lost 5 bases and 1 base respectively, with 14 bases between them. In germline, CDR1 is SGHVS, CDR2 FQNEAQ. The CDR3 extends over 16 amino acids. The CDR3 nucleotides read TGTGCCAGCAGCCCCAGGGCAGGGGAGAACACCGGGGAGCTGTTTTTT. Its protein is CASSPRAGENTGELFF.